The 29 T cell receptor beta chains given below trace back to one sample, sequenced in a study of blood T cell repertoires in COVID-19. Produced via immunoSEQ multiplex PCR; TCRdb's table is partial and in-frame only. The sample shows roughly 39,000 clones, approximately 89% of them seen only once. The sequenced sample consisted of peripheral blood. Receptor source: a woman between 65 and 79 years old with acute or convalescent COVID-19.

This clone occurred once. The V and J genes are TRBV28 and TRBJ2-5; D is possibly TRBD1 (6 bases). V was shortened by 5 bases and J by 5 bases, with 15 bases between the two germline ends. The CDR3 has 14 residues. Germline V gene data show CDR1 as MDHEN and CDR2 as SYDVKM. The CDR3 region is CASSPGRGGETQYF. For the CDR3, the DNA is TGTGCCAGCAGTCCAGGCAGGGGCGGGGAGACCCAGTACTTC.

This chain's CDR3 is CASRQFDNPETQYF. As DNA, the CDR3 is TGTGCCAGTAGACAATTCGACAACCCAGAGACCCAGTACTTC. The chain combines TRBV19 with TRBJ2-5; D unresolved. The length of the CDR3 is 14 residues. The germline CDR1 and CDR2 sequences are LNHDA and SQIVND (reference sequence). Trimming took 6 bases from V and 4 from J, leaving 15 bases between them.

The J gene is TRBJ2-1, the V gene TRBV9; 11 bases are a match to TRBD2. Germline V lookup: CDR1 SGDLS, CDR2 YYNGEE. The CDR3 runs to 16 residues. The ends lost 0 bases at V and 9 bases at J; junction bases unmatched: 8. The CDR3 region is CASSVVLAGVGAEQFF. In DNA form, the CDR3 reads TGTGCCAGCAGCGTAGTACTAGCGGGAGTCGGGGCTGAGCAGTTCTTC.

This rearrangement joins TRBV11-2 to TRBJ1-4; unclear D gene. V lost 5 bases, J lost 0 bases, and 7 bases lay in between. Germline V lookup: CDR1 SGHAT, CDR2 FQNNGV. The CDR3 sequence is 14 residues long. The DNA for the CDR3 is TGTGCCAGCAGCCACATATCAACTAATGAAAAACTGTTTTTT. This codes for CASSHISTNEKLFF.

The rearrangement links TRBV19 to TRBJ2-5, with D tentatively TRBD1 (7 bases). Trimming shortened V by 4 bases and J by 5 bases, and 17 bases separated the two germline ends. This CDR3 has 15 residues. CDR1 LNHDA and CDR2 SQIVND come from the germline V gene (reference sequence). The CDR3 here is CASSRQGGVAETQYF. CDR3 bases: TGTGCCAGTAGTAGACAGGGAGGTGTGGCGGAGACCCAGTACTTC.

This clone was recorded only once. The chain recombines TRBV7-2 with TRBJ2-5; 8 nucleotides line up with TRBD2. The germline V gene has CDR1 SGHTA and CDR2 FQGNSA. CDR3 size: 16 residues. Trimming removed 4 bases from V and 4 bases from J; junction bases left unmatched: 11. CDR3 protein: CASSSSVGGRLETQYF. CDR3 in DNA: TGTGCCAGCAGCTCATCCGTTGGCGGGAGGTTAGAGACCCAGTACTTC.

The chain employs TRBV7-9 and TRBJ1-4, with 9 positions matching TRBD1. Germline CDR1 and CDR2: SEHNR and FQNEAQ (reference sequence). Losses at the gene ends were 4 bases for V and 8 bases for J; bases not matched to a gene: 8. The CDR3 sequence is 15 residues long. CDR3 DNA sequence: TGTGCCAGCAGCTGGGACAGGGACTTTGTCGAAAAACTGTTTTTT. This encodes CASSWDRDFVEKLFF. Using reference TRBV7-9 and TRBJ1-4 for the parts outside the CDR3, the full variable domain is DTGVSQNPRHKITKRGQNVTFRCDPISEHNRLYWYRQTLGQGPEFLTYFQNEAQLEKSRLLSDRFSAERPKGSFSTLEIQRTEQGDSAMYLCASSWDRDFVEKLFFGSGTQLSVL.

CDR3 sequence (DNA): TGTGCCAGCGGTGGTGACAGAAACACCATATATTTT. Translating gives CASGGDRNTIYF. This chain connects TRBV12-3 or TRBV12-4 to TRBJ1-3; D not certain. The CDR3 spans 12 residues. V lost 8 bases and J lost 5, with 10 bases in between.

The J gene is TRBJ1-2, the V gene TRBV6-5; 12 bases map to TRBD1. Germline assignment: CDR1 MNHEY and CDR2 SVGAGI. This CDR3 is built from 16 residues. Unmatched junction bases numbered 9, after V lost 2 bases and J lost 8 bases. In nucleotides, the CDR3 is TGTGCCAGCAGTTACCACCCCGGGACAGGGGGCGACGGCTACACCTTC. Its translation is CASSYHPGTGGDGYTF.

This chain links TRBV5-6 with TRBJ1-5, with no clear D. Trimming removed 0 bases from V and 6 bases from J, with 4 bases in between. The CDR3 consists of 12 residues. Germline values: CDR1 SGHDT, CDR2 YYEEEE. Here the CDR3 reads CASSLGPQPQHF. CDR3 sequence (DNA): TGTGCCAGCAGCTTGGGGCCTCAGCCCCAGCATTTT.

This sequence joins TRBV5-1 and TRBJ2-2, with 7 bases identical to TRBD2. Trimming cost V 3 bases and J 6 bases; bases outside gene matches: 2. Germline loops: CDR1 SGHRS, CDR2 YFSETQ. The CDR3 has 13 amino acids. The CDR3 region has the DNA TGCGCCAGCAGCTCTGGGGGGGCCGGGGAGCTGTTTTTT. This gives the protein CASSSGGAGELFF. Full variable domain (rest looked up from reference TRBV5-1 and TRBJ2-2): KAGVTQTPRYLIKTRGQQVTLSCSPISGHRSVSWYQQTPGQGLQFLFEYFSETQRNKGNFPGRFSGRQFSNSRSEMNVSTLELGDSALYLCASSSGGAGELFFGEGSRLTVL.

The V and J genes are TRBV28 and TRBJ2-7; 12 nucleotides agree with TRBD1. The V gene end was trimmed by 10 bases and the J gene end by 2 bases; junction bases not matched to a gene: 12. In germline, CDR1 is MDHEN, CDR2 SYDVKM. CDR3 length: 16 residues. The CDR3 sequence is CATVGPGTGGAYEQYV. For the CDR3, the DNA is TGTGCCACCGTAGGCCCTGGGACAGGGGGCGCCTACGAGCAGTACGTC.

This CDR3 is CASSSYSGNTIYF. The CDR3 region has the DNA TGTGCCAGCAGTAGCTACTCTGGAAACACCATATATTTT. The gene calls are TRBV6-5 and TRBJ1-3; unclear D gene. CDR3 length: 13 residues. Germline CDR1 reads MNHEY; CDR2 reads SVGAGI. Trimming took off 5 bases at V and 0 bases at J, with 5 bases between the two ends.

V gene TRBV7-2 combines with J gene TRBJ2-7; tentative D call: TRBD1 (6 bases). Per germline, CDR1 SGHTA and CDR2 FQGNSA. V was pared by 0 bases and J by 5 bases, with 8 bases between. The CDR3 spans 13 residues. The CDR3 protein is CASSLAGGDEQYV. DNA for the CDR3: TGTGCCAGCAGCTTAGCTGGGGGCGACGAGCAGTACGTC.

The chain carries TRBV7-2 and TRBJ2-5, with 8 bases matching TRBD2. CDR1 SGHTA and CDR2 FQGNSA come from the germline V gene. The CDR3 runs 18 residues. The ends lost 2 bases at V and 5 bases at J; junction bases unmatched: 16. CDR3 amino acids: CASSLIFLAGPPGETQYF. CDR3 coding DNA: TGTGCCAGCAGCTTAATCTTCCTAGCGGGCCCGCCGGGGGAGACCCAGTACTTC.

This clone has only one observation. The gene calls are TRBV5-6 and TRBJ2-3; D is unresolved. Germline-derived CDR1 and CDR2 are SGHDT and YYEEEE. The CDR3 length is 15 residues. V lost 3 bases and J 5 bases, leaving 16 bases between the germline ends. The CDR3 region has the DNA TGTGCCAGCAGCTGGCGGCGCCCCGGTGGAGATACGCAGTATTTT. Amino acid sequence: CASSWRRPGGDTQYF.

The gene calls are TRBV28 and TRBJ2-3, with D perhaps matching TRBD1 (6 bases). Germline V gene sequence: CDR1 MDHEN, CDR2 SYDVKM. There are 15 residues in the CDR3. V shed 6 bases and J shed 6 bases, with 19 bases lying between them. CDR3 region: CASRLAWGPGDTQYF. The CDR3 DNA sequence: TGTGCCAGCAGGTTAGCGTGGGGGCCTGGGGATACGCAGTATTTT.

The chain combines TRBV11-1 with TRBJ2-5, with D unclear. V shed 3 bases and J shed 5 bases, with 4 bases lying between them. The CDR3 loop spans 11 amino acids. Per the germline V gene, CDR1 is SGHAT and CDR2 is FQDESV (reference sequence). The CDR3 reads CASSFGETQYF. CDR3 DNA sequence: TGTGCCAGCAGCTTCGGGGAGACCCAGTACTTC.

The genes are TRBV19 and TRBJ2-1; a possible D gene is TRBD1 (6 bases). The CDR3 loop spans 14 amino acids. Germline-derived CDR1 and CDR2 are LNHDA and SQIVND (reference sequence). V lost 7 bases and J lost 9, with 19 bases in between. Here the CDR3 reads CASNPGHSLAEQFF. The DNA of the CDR3 is TGTGCCAGTAACCCGGGACACTCCTTGGCTGAGCAGTTCTTC.

This chain joins TRBV11-3 and TRBJ2-3, with 8 bases fitting TRBD1. Unmatched junction bases numbered 11, after V lost 0 bases and J lost 3 bases. Germline CDR1 SGHNT, CDR2 YENEEA. The CDR3 totals 18 residues. DNA of the CDR3: TGTGCCAGCAGCTTAGATTACCAGGGCAGGGGGCCGACAGATACGCAGTATTTT. Translating it yields CASSLDYQGRGPTDTQYF. Supplemented by reference TRBV11-3 and TRBJ2-3, the full variable domain reads EAGVVQSPRYKIIEKKQPVAFWCNPISGHNTLYWYLQNLGQGPELLIRYENEEAVDDSQLPKDRFSAERLKGVDSTLKIQPAELGDSAVYLCASSLDYQGRGPTDTQYFGPGTRLTVL.

The rearrangement joins TRBV9 to TRBJ2-3, with a possible D match to TRBD2 (6 bases). The V end was cut by 0 bases, the J end by 2 bases, with 10 bases between. Germline-derived CDR1 and CDR2 are SGDLS and YYNGEE. The CDR3 is 15 amino acids. The CDR3 DNA follows: TGTGCCAGCAGCGTAGACGGAGGGAACACAGATACGCAGTATTTT. Its translation: CASSVDGGNTDTQYF.

This clone has just a few counts. V gene TRBV5-5 combines with J gene TRBJ2-7; TRBD1 aligns across 11 bases. The CDR3 is 14 amino acids. The germline V gene has CDR1 SGHKS and CDR2 YYEKEE (reference sequence). The J segment lost 7 bases and the V segment lost 2 bases, leaving 5 bases of the junction unmatched. As DNA, the CDR3 is TGTGCCAGCAGCTTCGGGACAGGGGGTAATGAGCAGTACGTC. Translated: CASSFGTGGNEQYV.

The V gene is TRBV27, the J gene TRBJ1-2; D perhaps matches TRBD1 (6 bases). Trimming shortened V by 3 bases and J by 0 bases, and 8 bases separated the two germline ends. Germline values: CDR1 MNHEY, CDR2 SMNVEV (reference sequence). This CDR3 spans 14 amino acids. DNA of the CDR3: TGTGCCAGCAGTTTCCGGACAGCTAACTATGGCTACACCTTC. It translates to CASSFRTANYGYTF.

The CDR3 DNA reads as TGTGCCAGCAGCTTCAGGTCAGCGGGAGGGGGAGAGACCCAGTACTTC. As protein: CASSFRSAGGGETQYF. This chain joins TRBV7-2 and TRBJ2-5; 10 nucleotides line up with TRBD2. After removal of 3 bases from V and 4 bases from J, the junction contained 8 bases not matched to a gene. Germline CDR1 and CDR2: SGHTA and FQGNSA. This CDR3 has 16 residues. The full variable domain, its missing parts supplied by reference TRBV7-2 and TRBJ2-5, is GAGVSQSPSNKVTEKGKDVELRCDPISGHTALYWYRQSLGQGLEFLIYFQGNSAPDKSGLPSDRFSAERTGGSVSTLTIQRTQQEDSAVYLCASSFRSAGGGETQYFGPGTRLLVL.

The genes are TRBV4-3 and TRBJ1-1; D is possibly TRBD1 (5 bases). Between the trimmed V and J ends, which lost 1 base and 7 bases, there was a span of 7 bases. Germline loops: CDR1 LGHNA, CDR2 YSLEER. The CDR3 contains 12 residues. The CDR3 protein is CASSQGGVEAFF. CDR3 coding DNA: TGCGCCAGCAGCCAAGGGGGGGTTGAAGCTTTCTTT.

The genes are TRBV27 and TRBJ2-1; tentative D call: TRBD2 (5 bases). The CDR3 spans 15 residues. With 6 bases removed from V and 2 bases from J, the gap between germline ends came to 14 bases. Germline CDR1 and CDR2: MNHEY and SMNVEV (reference sequence). In nucleotides, the CDR3 is TGTGCCAGCAGCCCAGAGGCTAGCCCCTACAATGAGCAGTTCTTC. It yields the protein CASSPEASPYNEQFF.

The genes are TRBV6-1 and TRBJ1-1; unclear D gene. The CDR3 totals 12 residues. Between the trimmed V and J ends, which lost 0 bases and 11 bases, there was a span of 10 bases. In germline, CDR1 is MNHNS, CDR2 SASEGT. This CDR3 reads CASSEARGYAFF. CDR3 DNA: TGTGCCAGCAGTGAAGCGCGCGGGTACGCTTTCTTT.

The V and J genes are TRBV7-9 and TRBJ1-3, with 8 nucleotides matching TRBD1. This CDR3 comprises 16 residues. Trimming cost V 5 bases and J 2 bases; bases outside gene matches: 8. In germline, CDR1 is SEHNR, CDR2 FQNEAQ (reference sequence). This CDR3 reads CASSKKDRGPGNTIYF. In DNA form, the CDR3 reads TGTGCCAGCAGCAAAAAAGACAGGGGACCTGGAAACACCATATATTTT.

The rearrangement links TRBV19 to TRBJ1-5, with 7 bases lining up with TRBD1. Germline trimming cut 3 bases from V and 4 bases from J; bases unmatched to any gene: 12. CDR3 length: 17 residues. Germline values: CDR1 LNHDA, CDR2 SQIVND (reference sequence). DNA for the CDR3: TGTGCCAGTAGTATCCGGGACAGACAAATAGCAAATCAGCCCCAGCATTTT. Translated: CASSIRDRQIANQPQHF.